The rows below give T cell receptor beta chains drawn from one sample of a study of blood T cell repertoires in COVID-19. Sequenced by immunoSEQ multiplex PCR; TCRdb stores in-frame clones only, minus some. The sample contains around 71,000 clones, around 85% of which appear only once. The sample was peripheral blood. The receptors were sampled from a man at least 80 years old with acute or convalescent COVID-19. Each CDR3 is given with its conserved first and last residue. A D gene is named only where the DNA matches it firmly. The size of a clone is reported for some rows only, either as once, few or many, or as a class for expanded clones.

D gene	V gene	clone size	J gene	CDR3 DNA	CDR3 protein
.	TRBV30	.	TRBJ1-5	TGTGCCTGGAGTGTAAGGCAGGGCTTCAATCAGCCCCAGCATTTT	CAWSVRQGFNQPQHF
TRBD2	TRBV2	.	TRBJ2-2	TGTGCCAGCAGCCCGAGCGGGGGGGCCCCCGGGGAGCTGTTTTTT	CASSPSGGAPGELFF
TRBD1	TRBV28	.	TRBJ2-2	TGTGCCAGCAGCTCGGGACAGGACTACACCGGGGAGCTGTTTTTT	CASSSGQDYTGELFF
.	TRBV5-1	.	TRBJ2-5	TGCGCCAGCAGCTTGGGACTAAAAGAGACCCAGTACTTC	CASSLGLKETQYF
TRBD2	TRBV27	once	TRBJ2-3	TGTGCCAGCAGTTTCCCCGGGACTAGCGGCACAGATACGCAGTATTTT	CASSFPGTSGTDTQYF
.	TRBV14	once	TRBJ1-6	TGTGCCAGCAGCCAAGATAGGGGGACACCCCTCCACTTT	CASSQDRGTPLHF
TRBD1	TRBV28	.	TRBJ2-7	TGTGCCAGCACCCAAAATCCTGGCAGGGGGACCTACGAGCAGTACTTC	CASTQNPGRGTYEQYF
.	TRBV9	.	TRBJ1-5	TGTGCCAGCAGTAAATCAGGGGTTAGTCAGCCCCAGCATTTT	CASSKSGVSQPQHF
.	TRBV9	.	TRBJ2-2	TGTGCCAGCAGCGGCCACAAATTAAGGACACGGACCGGGGAGCTGTTTTTT	CASSGHKLRTRTGELFF
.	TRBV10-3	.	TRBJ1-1	TGTGCCAGTACGCCGACAGAGATGAACACTGAAGCTTTCTTT	CASTPTEMNTEAFF
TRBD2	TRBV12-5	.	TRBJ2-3	TGTGCTAGTGCCCTGACTAGCGGTCCTAGCACAGATACGCAGTATTTT	CASALTSGPSTDTQYF
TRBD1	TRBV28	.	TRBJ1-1	TGTGCCAGCAGCCGTACGGGACAGGGGGCATCTTTGGCTTTCTTT	CASSRTGQGASLAFF
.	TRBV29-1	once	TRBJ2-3	TGCAGCCCTCAGGACCCAAGGGGGCAGTATTTT	CSPQDPRGQYF
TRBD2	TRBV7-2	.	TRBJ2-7	TGTGCCAGCGGTGGTACTAGCGGGGGAGCCTACGAGCAGTACTTC	CASGGTSGGAYEQYF
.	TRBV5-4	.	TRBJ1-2	TGTGCCAGCAGCTTGGGGGACAACAACTATGGCTACACCTTC	CASSLGDNNYGYTF
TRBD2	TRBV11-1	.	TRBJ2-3	TGTGCCAGCAGGGCCGGGACTAGAGCGCAGTATTTT	CASRAGTRAQYF
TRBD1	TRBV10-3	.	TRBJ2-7	TGTGCCATCAGTGACCCGGGGACAGGGCAGAACGAGCAGTACTTC	CAISDPGTGQNEQYF
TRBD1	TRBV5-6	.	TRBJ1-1	TGTGCCAGCAGCCAGATAGGACAGGTGCGTACTGAAGCTTTCTTT	CASSQIGQVRTEAFF
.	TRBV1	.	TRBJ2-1	TGCACCAGCAGCTTCCAATCCGGGGGGGGCGCCAATGAGCAGTTCTTC	CTSSFQSGGGANEQFF
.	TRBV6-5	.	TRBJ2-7	TGTGCCAGCAGTCAGGGTAGCGAGCAGTACTTC	CASSQGSEQYF
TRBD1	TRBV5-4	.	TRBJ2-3	TGTGCCAGCAGCCCCGGACAGGGGACAGATACGCAGTATTTT	CASSPGQGTDTQYF
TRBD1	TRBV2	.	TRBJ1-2	TGTGCCAGCAATATACAGGGGGGTTATGGCTACACCTTC	CASNIQGGYGYTF
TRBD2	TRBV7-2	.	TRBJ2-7	TGTGCCAGCAGCTTAGCGTGGACTAGCAGCTACGAGCAGTACTTC	CASSLAWTSSYEQYF
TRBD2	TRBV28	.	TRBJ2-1	TGTGCCAGTCATGAGGCTAGCGGGAGCTACAATGAGCAGTTCTTC	CASHEASGSYNEQFF
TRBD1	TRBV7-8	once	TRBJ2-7	TGTGCCAGCAGCTCGGGACAGGGGGTCGGCTACGAGCAGTACTTC	CASSSGQGVGYEQYF
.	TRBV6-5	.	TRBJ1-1	TGTGCCAGCAGCTCCCCCCCCGCTGAAGCTTTCTTT	CASSSPPAEAFF
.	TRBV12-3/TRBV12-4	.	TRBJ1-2	TGTGCCAGCAGTCCTAGCGGTTATGGCTACACCTTC	CASSPSGYGYTF
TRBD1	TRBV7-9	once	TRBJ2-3	TGTGCCAGCCTCCCTGGACAGGGGGCAACAGATACGCAGTATTTT	CASLPGQGATDTQYF
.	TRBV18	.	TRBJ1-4	TGTGCCAGCTCACTACAGGGTGGTAATGAAAAACTGTTTTTT	CASSLQGGNEKLFF
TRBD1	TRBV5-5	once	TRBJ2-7	TGTGCCAGCAGCTTGCAGGGGGTACAGGGGTCAATCTCCTACGAGCAGTACTTC	CASSLQGVQGSISYEQYF
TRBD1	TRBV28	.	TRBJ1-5	TGTGCCACCATAACGACAGGGGCGGGCAATCAGCCCCAGCATTTT	CATITTGAGNQPQHF
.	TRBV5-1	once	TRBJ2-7	TGCGCCAGCAGCCCCCGTTGGGAGCGGCCAACCTACGAGCAGTACTTC	CASSPRWERPTYEQYF
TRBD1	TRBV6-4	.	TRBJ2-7	TGTGCCAGCAGTGACTCCGGGACAGGGAATCCCTACGAGCAGTACTTC	CASSDSGTGNPYEQYF
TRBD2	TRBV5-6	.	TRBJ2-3	TGTGCCAGCAGCTTGGTCGGGGGGAGCACAGATACGCAGTATTTT	CASSLVGGSTDTQYF
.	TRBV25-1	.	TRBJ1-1	TGTGCCAGCAGTGCCTATTCCGGGGGAATTCCTGAAGCTTTCTTT	CASSAYSGGIPEAFF
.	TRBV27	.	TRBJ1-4	TGTGCCAGCGCCCGTGGACAGCCACCATCACACGGTGAAAAACTGTTTTTT	CASARGQPPSHGEKLFF
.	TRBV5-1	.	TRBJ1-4	TGCGCCAGCAGCTTGTCTCAGGGAAGTGAAAAACTGTTTTTT	CASSLSQGSEKLFF